What follows describes a single T cell receptor beta chain. Its antigen is unidentified. The method was immunoSEQ multiplex PCR; TCRdb's version includes in-frame clones alone and lacks a portion of them. This sample has about 64,000 clones; around 94% occur once, and the top ten carry 8%. Regarding time point: cycle 4 day 1 (C4D1), after six to seven weeks of nivolumab. Brentuximab vedotin exposure varied, and every patient relapsed after autologous stem cell transplantation. The sample originates from a study of PD-1 blockade in classical Hodgkin lymphoma. V shed 5 bases and J shed 0 bases, with 17 bases lying between them. The CDR3 has 17 residues. In germline, CDR1 is SGHVS, CDR2 FQNEAQ. The study's findings and limits: Patients who began taking nivolumab under 1 year after ASCT were left out. TCR diversity rose significantly by C4D1 in CD4+ but not CD8+ cells.

The chain links TRBV7-8 to TRBJ1-5; D not certain. The starting material was peripheral blood mononuclear cells (PBMCs), obtained before the fourth cycle of nivolumab. The receptor was isolated from a human donor with classical Hodgkin lymphoma. CDR3 bases: TGTGCCAGCAGCCCCCGGAGGGAAGGGAATAGCAATCAGCCCCAGCATTTT. Translated, it gives CASSPRREGNSNQPQHF.